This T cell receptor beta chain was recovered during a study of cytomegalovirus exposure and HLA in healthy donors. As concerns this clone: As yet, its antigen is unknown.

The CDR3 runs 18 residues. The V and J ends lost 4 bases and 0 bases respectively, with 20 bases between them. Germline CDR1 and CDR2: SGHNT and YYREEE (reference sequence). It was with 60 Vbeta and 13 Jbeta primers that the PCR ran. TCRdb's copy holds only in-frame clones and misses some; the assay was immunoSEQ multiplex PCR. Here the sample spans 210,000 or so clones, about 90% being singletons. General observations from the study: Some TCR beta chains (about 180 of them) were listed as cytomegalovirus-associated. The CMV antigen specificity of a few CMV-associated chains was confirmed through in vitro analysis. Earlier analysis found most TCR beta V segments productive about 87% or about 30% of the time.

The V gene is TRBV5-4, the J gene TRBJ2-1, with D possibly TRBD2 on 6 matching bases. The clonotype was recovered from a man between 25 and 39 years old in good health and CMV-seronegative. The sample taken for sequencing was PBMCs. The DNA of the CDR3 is TGTGCCAGCAGCCAACTACTATTAGCGGCGAGCTCCTACAATGAGCAGTTCTTC. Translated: CASSQLLLAASSYNEQFF.